The 6 T cell receptor beta chains in this list originate from one sample, sequenced in a study of blood T cell repertoires in COVID-19. Data came from immunoSEQ multiplex PCR; TCRdb stores just in-frame clones and leaves some out. The sample records about 360,000 clones, 70% to 90% being singletons. Sequencing was carried out using peripheral blood. These receptors came from an older woman with COVID-19, enrolled during active disease.

The V and J genes are TRBV7-9 and TRBJ1-1, with D hard to call. The V end was cut by 1 base, the J end by 3 bases, with 12 bases between. The germline gives CDR1 SEHNR, CDR2 FQNEAQ (reference sequence). The CDR3 spans 15 residues. Here the CDR3 reads CASSLGFREDTEAFF. CDR3 bases: TGTGCCAGCAGCTTAGGGTTCCGGGAGGACACTGAAGCTTTCTTT. The full variable domain, in which reference TRBV7-9 and TRBJ1-1 provide the parts outside the CDR3, is DTGVSQNPRHKITKRGQNVTFRCDPISEHNRLYWYRQTLGQGPEFLTYFQNEAQLEKSRLLSDRFSAERPKGSFSTLEIQRTEQGDSAMYLCASSLGFREDTEAFFGQGTRLTVV.

This chain connects TRBV19 to TRBJ1-1; D gene uncertain. The CDR3 spans 12 residues. Germline-derived CDR1 and CDR2 are LNHDA and SQIVND (reference sequence). V shed 5 bases and J shed 11 bases, with 15 bases lying between them. This CDR3 is CASSETWRGAFF. In DNA, the CDR3 is TGTGCCAGTAGTGAAACATGGCGCGGTGCTTTCTTT.

CDR3 residues: CASTLTGGTGELFF. The CDR3 DNA sequence: TGTGCCAGTACCCTGACAGGGGGCACCGGGGAGCTGTTTTTT. The V call is TRBV19, the J call TRBJ2-2; TRBD1 aligns across 9 bases. The J segment lost 4 bases and the V segment lost 7 bases, leaving 4 bases of the junction unmatched. CDR1 is LNHDA, CDR2 SQIVND, per germline (reference sequence). The length of the CDR3 is 14 residues.

The V and J genes are TRBV12-3 or TRBV12-4 and TRBJ1-4, with D unclear. There are 10 residues in the CDR3. V was shortened by 6 bases and J by 7 bases, with 3 bases between the two germline ends. CDR3 loop: CASRSEKLFF. CDR3 in DNA: TGTGCCAGCAGGAGTGAAAAACTGTTTTTT.

CDR3 sequence (DNA): TGTGCCAGCAGCGAGACAGGGCGGCCTGAAGCTTTCTTT. Protein product: CASSETGRPEAFF. The genes are TRBV6-5 and TRBJ1-1, with 7 nucleotides matching TRBD1. The CDR3 runs 13 residues. V was pared by 6 bases and J by 6 bases, with 7 bases of the junction left unmatched. CDR1 MNHEY and CDR2 SVGAGI come from the germline V gene.

This rearrangement joins TRBV9 to TRBJ1-2, with 8 bases lining up with TRBD1. V was clipped by 4 bases and J by 3 bases; unmatched bases: 8. This CDR3 region has 15 residues. Germline V CDR1 and CDR2: SGDLS, YYNGEE. The CDR3 loop is CASSTPVTGDYGYTF. For the CDR3, the DNA is TGTGCCAGCAGCACGCCCGTGACAGGGGACTATGGCTACACCTTC.